Each of the 23 T cell receptor beta chains below was sequenced from the same sample in a study of shared clonotypes between healthy human individuals. The repertoire was sequenced with immunoSEQ multiplex PCR; TCRdb's copy has only in-frame clones and lacks some. The sample holds 1,400,000 or so clones, just under 99% seen once. Sequencing was carried out using naive CD4+ T cells sorted from blood. Subset: CD45RA+ positively selected. These receptor sequences come from a man between 25 and 39 years old in good health.

This sequence joins TRBV18 and TRBJ2-7; 12 bases are shared with TRBD2. Germline CDR1 reads KGHSH; CDR2 reads LQKENI. J was trimmed by 4 bases and V by 3 bases; bases with no gene match: 16. This CDR3 is 19 amino acids long. The CDR3 DNA follows: TGTGCCAGCTCACCTTTAGGGACTAGCGGGTCCACCTCTACTTACGAGCAGTACTTC. It codes for CASSPLGTSGSTSTYEQYF. Supplemented by reference TRBV18 and TRBJ2-7, the full variable domain reads NAGVMQNPRHLVRRRGQEARLRCSPMKGHSHVYWYRQLPEEGLKFMVYLQKENIIDESGMPKERFSAEFPKEGPSILRIQQVVRGDSAAYFCASSPLGTSGSTSTYEQYFGPGTRLTVT.

The rearrangement uses TRBV6-5 and TRBJ2-1; tentative D call: TRBD1 (6 bases). The germline CDR1 and CDR2 sequences are MNHEY and SVGAGI. The CDR3 runs 16 residues. Between the trimmed V and J ends, which lost 4 bases and 3 bases, there was a span of 16 bases. The CDR3 reads CASSSSGTLSYNEQFF. In DNA form, the CDR3 reads TGTGCCAGCAGTTCTTCCGGGACACTGAGCTACAATGAGCAGTTCTTC.

In this sample, this clone turned up once. The V and J genes are TRBV9 and TRBJ2-7; TRBD2 might be the D (5 bases). In germline, CDR1 is SGDLS, CDR2 YYNGEE. V was clipped by 0 bases and J by 4 bases, with 11 bases between them. The CDR3 sequence is 14 residues long. The CDR3 reads CASSVGTDYYEQYF. CDR3 coding DNA: TGTGCCAGCAGCGTAGGGACCGACTATTACGAGCAGTACTTC.

Regarding this clone: This same CDR3 is encoded by further DNA sequences in the sample. The CDR3 here is CASSTGLAASTDTQYF. CDR3 nucleotides: TGCGCCAGCAGCACGGGACTAGCGGCGAGCACAGATACGCAGTATTTT. The chain combines TRBV5-1 with TRBJ2-3; 11 nucleotides align to TRBD2. From germline, CDR1 is SGHRS and CDR2 YFSETQ. The V gene end was trimmed by 4 bases and the J gene end by 0 bases; junction bases not matched to a gene: 4. The CDR3 has 16 residues.

The V gene is TRBV11-3, the J gene TRBJ1-5, with D unclear. CDR1 and CDR2 from the germline V gene are SGHNT and YENEEA. This CDR3 has 12 amino acids. The V end was cut by 6 bases, the J end by 5 bases, with 8 bases between. Here the CDR3 reads CASRPFHQPQHF. For the CDR3, the DNA is TGTGCCAGCAGGCCTTTCCATCAGCCCCAGCATTTT.

CDR3 protein: CATSRAPPTRGRTGYTF. CDR3 bases: TGTGCCACCAGCAGAGCCCCCCCGACCCGGGGTCGAACCGGCTACACCTTC. The chain has TRBV15 and TRBJ1-2; D is unclear. Trimming shortened V by 1 base and J by 8 bases, and 23 bases separated the two germline ends. Looked up from germline, CDR1 is LNHNV and CDR2 is YYDKDF (reference sequence). The CDR3 has 17 residues.

V is TRBV28 and J is TRBJ1-1; D gene unclear. V was clipped by 6 bases and J by 3 bases, with 8 bases between them. The germline V gene encodes CDR1 MDHEN and CDR2 SYDVKM. The CDR3 is 12 residues long. The DNA for the CDR3 is TGTGCCAGCAGGTCGGGTCACACTGAAGCTTTCTTT. Encoded protein: CASRSGHTEAFF.

This clone was observed a single time. The chain couples TRBV6-1 to TRBJ2-7, with D hard to call. CDR1 and CDR2 from the germline V gene are MNHNS and SASEGT. The CDR3 has 11 residues. The ends were cut back, 2 bases at V and 6 bases at J, with 5 bases in the middle. The CDR3 region is CASSELSEQYF. The CDR3 bases are TGTGCCAGCAGTGAACTAAGCGAGCAGTACTTC.

The chain joins TRBV9 to TRBJ2-3; TRBD1 matches at 8 bases. This CDR3 is 14 amino acids long. The J segment lost 6 bases and the V segment lost 3 bases, leaving 6 bases of the junction unmatched. The V gene's germline CDR1 is SGDLS and CDR2 YYNGEE. The CDR3 loop is CASSAGQGRDTQYF. The DNA for the CDR3 is TGTGCCAGCAGCGCCGGACAGGGCAGGGATACGCAGTATTTT.

This clone appeared a single time. The rearrangement joins TRBV7-8 to TRBJ2-5, with TRBD1 matching 7 bases. V dropped 5 bases and J dropped 4; count of bases not matched to a gene: 10. The CDR3 sequence is 15 residues long. Germline-derived CDR1 and CDR2 are SGHVS and FQNEAQ. CDR3 DNA: TGTGCCAGCAGCCCAAGGGGGCTCAACAGAGAGACCCAGTACTTC. Translated: CASSPRGLNRETQYF. Based on the CDR3 plus reference TRBV7-8 and TRBJ2-5, the full variable domain is GAGVSQSPRYKVAKRGQDVALRCDPISGHVSLFWYQQALGQGPEFLTYFQNEAQLDKSGLPSDRFFAERPEGSVSTLKIQRTQQEDSAVYLCASSPRGLNRETQYFGPGTRLLVL.

V is TRBV5-1 and J is TRBJ2-5; weak D call: TRBD2 (6 bases). With 0 bases removed from V and 4 bases from J, the gap between germline ends came to 16 bases. CDR1 and CDR2 from the germline V gene are SGHRS and YFSETQ. The CDR3 covers 16 residues. In nucleotides, the CDR3 is TGCGCCAGCAGCTTGGGGAGGGTTACTAGCTCAGAGACCCAGTACTTC. Its protein product is CASSLGRVTSSETQYF.

J is TRBJ1-1 and V is TRBV6-6; a weak D match, TRBD1 (5 bases). This CDR3 is 15 amino acids long. Germline V CDR1 and CDR2: MNHNY, SVGAGI (reference sequence). Trimming took 8 bases from V and 0 from J, leaving 16 bases between them. The CDR3 protein is CASADSTFMNTEAFF. CDR3 nucleotides: TGTGCCAGCGCCGACAGCACGTTCATGAACACTGAAGCTTTCTTT.

The chain carries TRBV4-3 and TRBJ2-2, with D perhaps TRBD2 (5 bases). Deletions cut 4 bases from V and 2 bases from J, with 11 bases between. CDR1 is LGHNA, CDR2 YSLEER, per germline. The CDR3 length is 15 residues. The CDR3 DNA is TGCGCCAGCAGCCCGAGGAGGATAAACACCGGGGAGCTGTTTTTT. Protein sequence: CASSPRRINTGELFF.

The J gene is TRBJ1-1, the V gene TRBV7-9; D is undetermined. This CDR3 is built from 15 residues. In germline, CDR1 is SEHNR, CDR2 FQNEAQ (reference sequence). Trimming removed 5 bases from V and 0 bases from J, with 13 bases in between. In nucleotides, the CDR3 is TGTGCCAGCAGCCGCGGGGAGGGATTGAACACTGAAGCTTTCTTT. It is translated as CASSRGEGLNTEAFF.

The CDR3 DNA is TGTGCCAGCAGTAGACAGGAGAACACCGGGGAGCTGTTTTTT. It is translated as CASSRQENTGELFF. This chain joins TRBV25-1 and TRBJ2-2, with a weak D call TRBD1 (6 bases). This CDR3 has 14 residues. From germline, CDR1 is MGHDK and CDR2 SYGVNS. Trimming took off 5 bases at V and 1 base at J, with 8 bases between the two ends.

This chain links TRBV5-1 with TRBJ1-4, with D hard to call. The V end lost 1 base, the J end lost 0 bases, and 10 bases lay between the germline ends. Germline assignment: CDR1 SGHRS and CDR2 YFSETQ. This CDR3 comprises 16 residues. The CDR3 protein is CASSLYSTSTNEKLFF. As DNA, the CDR3 is TGCGCCAGCAGCTTGTATTCCACCTCAACTAATGAAAAACTGTTTTTT.

This clone was detected once. Other DNA sequences in the sample encode the same CDR3. The chain joins TRBV27 to TRBJ1-1, with 7 bases aligning to TRBD1. The CDR3 is 13 residues long. Germline V lookup: CDR1 MNHEY, CDR2 SMNVEV (reference sequence). V was pared by 5 bases and J by 1 base, with 1 base of the junction left unmatched. CDR3 sequence: CASSRQGNTEAFF. CDR3 sequence (DNA): TGTGCCAGCAGTAGACAGGGGAACACTGAAGCTTTCTTT.

The chain carries TRBV18 and TRBJ1-1, with D uncertain. This CDR3 region has 16 residues. V was trimmed by 3 bases and J by 6 bases, leaving 20 bases between them. Germline-derived CDR1 and CDR2 are KGHSH and LQKENI. The CDR3 DNA reads TGTGCCAGCTCACCTCCGAGCGGGGTAGAAGGCGCTGAAGCTTTCTTT. Amino acid sequence: CASSPPSGVEGAEAFF.

V usage is TRBV5-6 and J usage is TRBJ2-6, with D unclear. CDR3 size: 17 residues. V dropped 0 bases and J dropped 4 bases, with 14 bases sitting between them. Germline values: CDR1 SGHDT, CDR2 YYEEEE. The CDR3 sequence: CASSLAPTVPGANVLTF. In nucleotides, the CDR3 is TGTGCCAGCAGCTTGGCTCCGACGGTCCCCGGGGCCAACGTCCTGACTTTC.

V gene TRBV7-8 combines with J gene TRBJ1-1, with a tentative D call TRBD1 (5 bases). CDR1 is SGHVS and CDR2 is FQNEAQ in the germline V gene. CDR3 length equals 13 residues. V gave up 3 bases and J gave up 12 bases, with 17 bases separating them. The CDR3 region is CASSLGQGFLSFF. The DNA of the CDR3 is TGTGCCAGCAGCTTGGGGCAGGGTTTTCTGTCTTTCTTT.

The chain carries TRBV9 and TRBJ2-3, with 9 nucleotides matching TRBD2. V shed 4 bases and J 5 bases; nucleotides not matched to a gene: 23. Germline CDR1 SGDLS, CDR2 YYNGEE. CDR3 size: 20 residues. CDR3 protein: CASSPHFLSGSEASEDTQYF. The CDR3 DNA is TGTGCCAGCAGCCCCCATTTTCTTAGCGGGAGCGAGGCATCGGAAGATACGCAGTATTTT.

The V call is TRBV10-2, the J call TRBJ2-3, with 9 bases matching TRBD2. Germline values: CDR1 WSHSY, CDR2 SAAADI. The CDR3 totals 15 residues. V shed 6 bases, J shed 3 bases, and the junction held 7 bases outside the gene matches. This chain's CDR3 is CASREPGLATDTQYF. CDR3 nucleotides: TGCGCCAGCAGAGAACCGGGACTAGCTACAGATACGCAGTATTTT.

The V gene is TRBV27, the J gene TRBJ2-3, with 14 bases aligning to TRBD2. The CDR3 is 16 residues long. The germline CDR1 and CDR2 sequences are MNHEY and SMNVEV (reference sequence). V lost 5 bases to trimming and J lost 8 bases; unmatched junction nucleotides: 9. The CDR3 reads CASSASRGLAGGTQYF. CDR3 bases: TGTGCCAGCAGTGCCTCCCGAGGACTAGCGGGAGGTACGCAGTATTTT.